This section outlines one T cell receptor (beta chain) sequence together with its context. The CDR3 has 11 residues. Germline assignment: CDR1 GTSNPN and CDR2 SVGIG (reference sequence). This table comes from immunoSEQ multiplex PCR, and its TCRdb copy is limited to in-frame clones, with some not included. Among around 210,000 clones listed, about 95% were seen once. This sample stems from a study of T cell responses to AZD1222 COVID-19 vaccine. The sample in question was peripheral blood, obtained 28 days after the second dose of the MenACWY control vaccine. This sequence joins TRBV30 and TRBJ1-1; D perhaps matches TRBD1 (6 bases). The source of this sequence is an adult who received the MenACWY meningococcal vaccine as a control. The CDR3 region is CGFKGDTEAFF. CDR3 DNA: TGTGGATTTAAGGGGGACACTGAAGCTTTCTTT.